A selection of T cell receptor beta chains follows, all from one sample in a study of T cell responses to AZD1222 COVID-19 vaccine. Produced via immunoSEQ multiplex PCR; TCRdb's table is partial and in-frame only. The sample shows more than 120,000 clones, under 90% of them seen only once. The sample here was peripheral blood, taken 28 days after the second AZD1222 dose. The receptors were gathered from an adult who received the AZD1222 COVID-19 vaccine. Each CDR3 is given with its conserved first and last residue. D genes are given only for firm matches. Size tells how often a clone was seen (once, few, many) or the class of an expanded clone, and some rows leave it out.

length	D	size	J	V	DNA	CDR3
15	TRBD1	few	TRBJ1-4	TRBV19	TGTGCCAGTAGTAACAGGGGGCCAACTAATGAAAAACTGTTTTTT	CASSNRGPTNEKLFF
14	.	once	TRBJ2-5	TRBV3-1/TRBV3-2	TGTGCCAGCAGCCCGAGACTAGGAATAGAGACCCAGTACTTC	CASSPRLGIETQYF
15	TRBD2	.	TRBJ2-2	TRBV7-3	TGTGCCAGCAGCTCTACTAGCGGGAGTGCGGGGGAGCTGTTTTTT	CASSSTSGSAGELFF
13	.	.	TRBJ1-6	TRBV28	TGTGCCAGCAGTTTACGCAGGGCGTCACCCCTCCACTTT	CASSLRRASPLHF
14	.	.	TRBJ1-2	TRBV28	TGTGCCAGCAGACCAGGGAGGGGGGGCTATGGCTACACCTTC	CASRPGRGGYGYTF
13	.	.	TRBJ2-1	TRBV2	TGTGCCAGAAGAAGGGACTCTTACAATGAGCAGTTCTTC	CARRRDSYNEQFF
16	TRBD1	.	TRBJ1-3	TRBV7-9	TGTGCCAGCAGCTTATACAGGGGGCTAGACGGAGACACCATATATTTT	CASSLYRGLDGDTIYF
16	.	.	TRBJ1-2	TRBV30	TGTGCCTGGAGTGCGCAGGGTCGCCTAACTAACTATGGCTACACCTTC	CAWSAQGRLTNYGYTF
16	TRBD1	.	TRBJ1-4	TRBV5-1	TGCGCCAGCAGCCCATCCACAGGGGCAGAGGGTGAAAAACTGTTTTTT	CASSPSTGAEGEKLFF
15	.	.	TRBJ1-5	TRBV7-2	TGTGCCAGCAGCTTCGAAGGAAGGAGCAATCAGCCCCAGCATTTT	CASSFEGRSNQPQHF
15	.	.	TRBJ1-5	TRBV4-2	TGTGCCAGCAGCCTGGTCGGAGGGGGAGATCAGCCCCAGCATTTT	CASSLVGGGDQPQHF
10	.	.	TRBJ1-1	TRBV20-1	TGCAGTGTCGGGCGTATAGAAGCTTTCTTT	CSVGRIEAFF
14	TRBD1	.	TRBJ1-4	TRBV6-5	TGTGCCAGCAGTACAGGGGAGGGCGATGAAAAACTGTTTTTT	CASSTGEGDEKLFF
14	.	.	TRBJ1-1	TRBV6-1	TGTGCCAGCAGTGAATCTCAGTTGAACACTGAAGCTTTCTTT	CASSESQLNTEAFF